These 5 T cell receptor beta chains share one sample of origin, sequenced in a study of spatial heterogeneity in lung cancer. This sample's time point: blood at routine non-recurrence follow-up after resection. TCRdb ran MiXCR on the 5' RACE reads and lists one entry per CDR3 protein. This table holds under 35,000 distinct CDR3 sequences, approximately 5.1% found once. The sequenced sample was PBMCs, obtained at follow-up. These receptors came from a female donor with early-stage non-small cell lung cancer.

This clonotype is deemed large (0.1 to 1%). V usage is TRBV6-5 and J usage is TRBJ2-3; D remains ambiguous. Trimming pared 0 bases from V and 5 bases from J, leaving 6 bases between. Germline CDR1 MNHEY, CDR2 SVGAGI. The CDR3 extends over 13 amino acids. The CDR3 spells CASSYSTKDTQYF. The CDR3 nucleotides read TGTGCCAGCAGTTACTCGACAAAAGATACGCAGTATTTT.

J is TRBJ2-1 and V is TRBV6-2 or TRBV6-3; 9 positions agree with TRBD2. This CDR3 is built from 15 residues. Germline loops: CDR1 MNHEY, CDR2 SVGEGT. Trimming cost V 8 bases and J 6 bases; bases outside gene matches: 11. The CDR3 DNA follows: TGTGCCAGCGGTCCGGGACTAGCAGAAGGCAATGAGCAGTTCTTC. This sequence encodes CASGPGLAEGNEQFF.

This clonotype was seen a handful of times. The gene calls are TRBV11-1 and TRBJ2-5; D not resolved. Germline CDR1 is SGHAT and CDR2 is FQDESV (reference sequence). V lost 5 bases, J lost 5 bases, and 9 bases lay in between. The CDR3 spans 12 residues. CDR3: CASSDRMETQYF. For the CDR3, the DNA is TGTGCCAGCAGCGACCGGATGGAGACCCAGTACTTC.

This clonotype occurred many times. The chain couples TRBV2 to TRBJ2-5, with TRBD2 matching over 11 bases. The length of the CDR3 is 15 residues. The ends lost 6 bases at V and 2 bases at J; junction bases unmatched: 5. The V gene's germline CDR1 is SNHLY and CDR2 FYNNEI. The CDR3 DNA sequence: TGTGCCAGCAGGAGACTAGCGGGGATTCAAGAGACCCAGTACTTC. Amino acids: CASRRLAGIQETQYF.

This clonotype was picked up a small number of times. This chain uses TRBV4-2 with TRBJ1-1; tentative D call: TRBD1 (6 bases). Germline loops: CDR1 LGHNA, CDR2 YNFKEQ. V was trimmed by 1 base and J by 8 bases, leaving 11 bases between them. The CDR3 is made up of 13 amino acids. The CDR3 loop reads CASSQVKGGEAFF. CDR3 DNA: TGTGCCAGCAGCCAAGTAAAAGGGGGGGAAGCTTTCTTT.